The T cell receptor beta chain under discussion was sequenced for a study of blood T cell repertoires in COVID-19. Study-level information: Italy, Spain and the United States were the sources of the convalescent and acute COVID-19 samples. T cells, B-cell-depleted T cells, or PBMCs provided the cDNA or gDNA that served as material.

The V and J ends lost 7 bases and 3 bases, in that order; junction bases with no gene match: 6. This CDR3 has 15 amino acids. Germline CDR1 KGHDR, CDR2 SFDVKD. Authors' data handling: Reference gene primer amplification yielded estimated nucleated cell counts. Some clones are missing from TCRdb's copy, which holds only in-frame ones; the method was immunoSEQ multiplex PCR. V and J calls and clone size are given by that table; D and trimming were obtained from the DNA. The sample records 270,000 or so clones, roughly 84% being singletons. Material: peripheral blood. The origin of this receptor is a woman younger than 30 with acute or convalescent COVID-19. V is TRBV24-1 and J is TRBJ2-2; 8 bases agree with TRBD1. CDR3 in amino acids: CATSRTGRDTGELFF. DNA for the CDR3: TGTGCCACCAGCCGGACAGGGCGGGACACCGGGGAGCTGTTTTTT.